The 22 T cell receptor beta chains given below trace back to one sample, sequenced in a study of CD8+ T cells in alopecia areata (dated by TCRdb to the late 2010s). The time point label for this specimen denotes: baseline before oral tofacitinib. Receptor libraries were prepared by the immunoSEQ multiplex PCR assay. RNA was extracted from all samples and reverse transcribed into cDNA as template for TCR sequencing. Sourced from immuneACCESS, this table was stored by TCRdb with only in-frame sequences that have V and J called. A share of the clones is absent; for the studies checked, an unresolved V gene accounts for under half, and the remainder has no known explanation. A total of some 170,000 clones appear in this sample, roughly 60% of them only once. The leading ten clones occupy around 1.6% of the sample. The starting material was CD4+ T cells sorted from blood, obtained at week 0. The origin of the receptors is a human donor with alopecia areata.

This sequence joins TRBV29-1 and TRBJ2-7, with D tentatively TRBD1 or TRBD2 (6 bases each). Trimming took 4 bases from V and 0 from J, leaving 10 bases between them. Germline V gene data show CDR1 as SQVTM and CDR2 as ANQGSEA. The CDR3 is 13 amino acids. This CDR3 reads CSVGRDNSYEQYF. The CDR3 DNA follows: TGCAGCGTTGGGCGGGACAACTCCTACGAGCAGTACTTC.

The chain joins TRBV27 to TRBJ2-1; D remains unclear. The CDR3 runs 14 residues. V was trimmed by 3 bases and J by 9 bases, leaving 15 bases between them. Germline CDR1 reads MNHEY; CDR2 reads SMNVEV (reference sequence). For the CDR3, the DNA is TGTGCCAGCAGTTTGTGGGTCTCTAAGGGTGAGCAGTTCTTC. This sequence encodes CASSLWVSKGEQFF.

Note on this clone: The same CDR3 can be traced to other DNA sequences in this sample. V is TRBV10-3 and J is TRBJ2-5; D gene unclear. CDR3 size: 12 residues. Deletions cut 0 bases from V and 5 bases from J, with 4 bases between. The V gene's germline CDR1 is ENHRY and CDR2 SYGVKD. The CDR3 nucleotides are TGTGCCATCAGTGAGTCGGGTGAGACCCAGTACTTC. Protein: CAISESGETQYF.

This chain uses TRBV12-5 with TRBJ1-2, with D maybe TRBD1 (6 bases). Germline lookup yields CDR1 LGHNT and CDR2 FRNRAP. The CDR3 is 12 residues long. The V end was cut by 8 bases, the J end by 7 bases, with 14 bases between. The CDR3 bases are TGTGCTAGTTCAACAGGGATGTCTGGCTACACCTTC. This sequence encodes CASSTGMSGYTF.

The V gene is TRBV4-1, the J gene TRBJ1-1; TRBD1 is a possible D gene (5 bases). The CDR3 loop spans 16 amino acids. The germline V and J ends were trimmed by 4 bases and 2 bases, with 17 bases remaining between them. The germline V gene encodes CDR1 MGHRA and CDR2 YSYEKL. The CDR3 reads CASSPSFEGTNTEAFF. CDR3 coding DNA: TGCGCCAGCAGCCCGTCATTTGAGGGGACCAACACTGAAGCTTTCTTT.

The chain joins TRBV5-1 to TRBJ1-2; D gene unclear. CDR1 and CDR2 (germline): SGHRS, YFSETQ. V was trimmed by 3 bases and J by 2 bases, leaving 17 bases between them. The length of the CDR3 is 16 residues. In DNA form, the CDR3 reads TGCGCCAGCAGCTCCTCCTCCCCAGGCTCGAACTATGGCTACACCTTC. Translating gives CASSSSSPGSNYGYTF.

The V and J genes are TRBV9 and TRBJ2-3; D tentatively reads TRBD1 or TRBD2 (5 bases each). Germline V gene data show CDR1 as SGDLS and CDR2 as YYNGEE. V was trimmed by 3 bases and J by 2 bases, leaving 13 bases between them. The length of the CDR3 is 15 residues. CDR3 in amino acids: CASSALDGTTDTQYF. The CDR3 DNA reads TGTGCCAGCAGCGCGTTGGACGGGACCACAGATACGCAGTATTTT.

V and J are TRBV7-6 and TRBJ2-1, with 9 nucleotides matching TRBD2. In germline, CDR1 is SGHVS, CDR2 FNYEAQ. V dropped 2 bases and J dropped 8; count of bases not matched to a gene: 7. CDR3 size: 15 residues. The CDR3 DNA is TGTGCCAGCAGCTTAATGAGCGGGGGGATTGATGAGCAGTTCTTC. This encodes CASSLMSGGIDEQFF.

J is TRBJ1-1 and V is TRBV29-1; D is possibly TRBD1 (5 bases). Trimming removed 1 base from V and 8 bases from J, with 17 bases in between. Per germline, CDR1 SQVTM and CDR2 ANQGSEA. CDR3 length: 14 amino acids. The CDR3 coding sequence is TGCAGCGTTGAAGGGGGTCGGGCCAGGGCCGAAGCTTTCTTT. This codes for CSVEGGRARAEAFF.

In this sample, this clone turned up once. The V gene is TRBV7-3, the J gene TRBJ2-1; D gene ambiguous. CDR3 length equals 15 residues. Trimming took off 1 base at V and 7 bases at J, with 14 bases between the two ends. Germline V lookup: CDR1 SGHTA, CDR2 FQGTGA. CDR3 in DNA: TGTGCCAGCAGCTTAAGTGTCCCCGGTGGGAATGAGCAGTTCTTC. Its translation: CASSLSVPGGNEQFF.

The chain recombines TRBV28 with TRBJ2-5, with D possibly matching TRBD1 (5 bases). The CDR3 totals 13 residues. Trimming shortened V by 7 bases and J by 14 bases, and 23 bases separated the two germline ends. The germline gives CDR1 MDHEN, CDR2 SYDVKM. The CDR3 sequence is CASTLDSPQALYF. In DNA form, the CDR3 reads TGTGCCAGCACCTTAGACAGTCCTCAGGCCTTATACTTC.

The V call is TRBV10-3, the J call TRBJ2-3; weak D call: TRBD2 (5 bases). V was shortened by 0 bases and J by 0 bases, with 7 bases between the two germline ends. Germline V gives CDR1 ENHRY, CDR2 SYGVKD. This CDR3 has 15 amino acids. CDR3 sequence: CAISESRTSTDTQYF. CDR3 DNA sequence: TGTGCCATCAGTGAGTCGAGGACTAGCACAGATACGCAGTATTTT.

The chain has TRBV29-1 and TRBJ2-1, with a weak D call TRBD2 (6 bases). V lost 8 bases and J lost 2, with 19 bases in between. The CDR3 length is 15 residues. CDR1 is SQVTM, CDR2 ANQGSEA, per germline. CDR3 in amino acids: CSHLSGGRPYNEQFF. The CDR3 DNA sequence: TGCAGCCATTTAAGTGGGGGGAGGCCCTACAATGAGCAGTTCTTC.

This clone was picked up one time. V usage is TRBV29-1 and J usage is TRBJ2-3; 14 bases match TRBD2. Per germline, CDR1 SQVTM and CDR2 ANQGSEA. The CDR3 runs to 16 residues. The V gene end was trimmed by 2 bases and the J gene end by 4 bases; junction bases not matched to a gene: 5. As DNA, the CDR3 is TGCAGCGTTGAATTGGGACTAGCGGGGGAGGCAGATACGCAGTATTTT. Its translation: CSVELGLAGEADTQYF.

This clone was counted between two and nine times. V usage is TRBV5-1 and J usage is TRBJ1-2; D is uncertain. The CDR3 runs to 13 residues. Germline V gives CDR1 SGHRS, CDR2 YFSETQ. Trimming removed 2 bases from V and 0 bases from J, with 5 bases in between. CDR3 sequence: CASSFGTNYGYTF. In DNA, the CDR3 is TGCGCCAGCAGCTTCGGGACTAACTATGGCTACACCTTC.

J is TRBJ2-1 and V is TRBV25-1; the D gene is possibly TRBD2 (6 bases). This CDR3 region has 11 residues. Germline CDR1 is MGHDK and CDR2 is SYGVNS. Trimming stripped 3 bases from V and 15 bases from J, with 12 bases between. CDR3 sequence: CASSEGRTTFF. The CDR3 coding sequence is TGTGCCAGCAGTGAGGGTAGGACTACGTTCTTC.

This rearrangement joins TRBV30 to TRBJ2-3; D call uncertain. CDR1 and CDR2 (germline): GTSNPN, SVGIG (reference sequence). Trimming removed 4 bases from V and 5 bases from J, with 13 bases in between. The length of the CDR3 is 13 residues. CDR3 in DNA: TGTGCCTGGAATAACCACTATAAAGATACGCAGTATTTT. Encoded protein: CAWNNHYKDTQYF.

The chain recombines TRBV2 with TRBJ2-6; D is undetermined. The CDR3 sequence is 15 residues long. Per the germline V gene, CDR1 is SNHLY and CDR2 is FYNNEI. Trimming pared 4 bases from V and 2 bases from J, leaving 9 bases between. In DNA form, the CDR3 reads TGTGCCAGCAGTGGAGACGGAGCTGGGGCCAACGTCCTGACTTTC. Protein: CASSGDGAGANVLTF.

The sample holds a few counts of this clone. This sequence joins TRBV7-7 and TRBJ2-3; the D is unclear. Germline CDR1 SSHAT, CDR2 FNYEAQ (reference sequence). The V gene lost 2 bases and the J gene lost 1 base, with 4 bases spanning the gap. The CDR3 runs 13 residues. For the CDR3, the DNA is TGTGCCAGCAGCTTAACCGGCACAGATACGCAGTATTTT. Its translation: CASSLTGTDTQYF. The variable domain in full, with the rest retrieved from reference TRBV7-7 and TRBJ2-3, is GAGVSQSPRYKVTKRGQDVTLRCDPISSHATLYWYQQALGQGPEFLTYFNYEAQPDKSGLPSDRFSAERPEGSISTLTIQRTEQRDSAMYRCASSLTGTDTQYFGPGTRLTVL.

This chain joins TRBV29-1 and TRBJ2-7; D gene unclear. Germline V gives CDR1 SQVTM, CDR2 ANQGSEA. With 6 bases removed from V and 6 bases from J, the gap between germline ends came to 12 bases. The CDR3 length is 11 residues. The CDR3 DNA sequence: TGCAGCGTCGCATCCAAGGGCGAGCAGTACTTC. The encoded protein is CSVASKGEQYF.

This sequence joins TRBV2 and TRBJ1-6; TRBD1 aligns across 8 bases. This CDR3 spans 16 amino acids. CDR1 and CDR2 from the germline V gene are SNHLY and FYNNEI. The V segment lost 6 bases and the J segment 6 bases; nucleotides outside the gene matches: 10. CDR3 bases: TGTGCCAGCAGGCCAGGACAGGGCACCGCTAATTCACCCCTCCACTTT. As protein: CASRPGQGTANSPLHF.

This clone was detected only a few times. This sequence joins TRBV29-1 and TRBJ2-1; TRBD1 is a possible D gene (6 bases). The germline CDR1 and CDR2 sequences are SQVTM and ANQGSEA. The CDR3 has 10 residues. V lost 6 bases and J lost 10, with 10 bases in between. The CDR3 sequence: CSVRDIEQFF. CDR3 in DNA: TGCAGCGTAAGGGACATCGAGCAGTTCTTC.